Below are 29 T cell receptor beta chains sequenced from a single sample in a study of blood T cell repertoires in COVID-19. The method was immunoSEQ multiplex PCR; TCRdb's version includes in-frame clones alone and lacks a portion of them. Of some 65,000 clones listed, 74% are singletons. The sample comprised peripheral blood. All receptors derive from a woman aged 80 or older with acute or convalescent COVID-19.

This clone was seen more than once but under ten times. The chain combines TRBV2 with TRBJ1-6; D gene unclear. The V end lost 6 bases, the J end lost 0 bases, and 9 bases lay between the germline ends. The CDR3 is 15 amino acids. Germline assignment: CDR1 SNHLY and CDR2 FYNNEI. The CDR3 loop is CASRERGSYNSPLHF. CDR3 bases: TGTGCCAGCAGGGAACGCGGCTCCTATAATTCACCCCTCCACTTT.

This clone has only a few counts. The chain couples TRBV18 to TRBJ2-7; 11 bases are shared with TRBD2. Germline values: CDR1 KGHSH, CDR2 LQKENI. This CDR3 is 14 amino acids long. After removal of 2 bases from V and 5 bases from J, the junction contained 2 bases not matched to a gene. CDR3 region: CASSPTSGSNEQYF. CDR3 bases: TGTGCCAGCTCACCAACTAGCGGGAGCAACGAGCAGTACTTC.

This clone was seen repeatedly, ten times or more. The CDR3, as DNA: TGTGCCAGCAGCAACAGGACTAGCGACTACGAGCAGTACTTC. Amino acid sequence: CASSNRTSDYEQYF. The genes are TRBV21-1 and TRBJ2-7; the listed D gene, TRBD2, was not tested against the DNA. TRBV21-1 is labeled a pseudogene. The CDR3 runs to 14 residues.

This clone was counted only a few times. This CDR3 is CASSPLGQGGAGELFF. The CDR3 DNA is TGTGCCAGCAGCCCCCTGGGGCAGGGGGGCGCCGGGGAGCTGTTTTTT. The chain carries TRBV3-1 (or the pseudogene TRBV3-2) and TRBJ2-2; D perhaps matches TRBD1 (7 bases). Trimming pared 4 bases from V and 6 bases from J, leaving 18 bases between. This CDR3 has 16 amino acids. Germline-derived CDR1 and CDR2 are LGHDT and YNNKEL (reference sequence).

The chain combines TRBV13 with TRBJ2-7, with D uncertain. V lost 1 base and J lost 4, with 14 bases in between. The CDR3 contains 15 residues. Germline V gene sequence: CDR1 PRHDT, CDR2 FYEKMQ (reference sequence). The CDR3 is CASSLVRLGWYEQYF. In nucleotides, the CDR3 is TGTGCCAGCAGCTTAGTTCGCCTCGGGTGGTACGAGCAGTACTTC.

This clone was counted only a few times. The rearrangement joins TRBV5-5 to TRBJ2-2; a possible D gene is TRBD2 (5 bases). The CDR3 has 14 amino acids. Germline V CDR1 and CDR2: SGHKS, YYEKEE (reference sequence). Trimming took 0 bases from V and 4 from J, leaving 7 bases between them. The CDR3 nucleotides are TGTGCCAGCAGCTTGGCGAGGGTCACCGGGGAGCTGTTTTTT. Translated, it gives CASSLARVTGELFF. Full variable domain (rest looked up from reference TRBV5-5 and TRBJ2-2): DAGVTQSPTHLIKTRGQQVTLRCSPISGHKSVSWYQQVLGQGPQFIFQYYEKEERGRGNFPDRFSARQFPNYSSELNVNALLLGDSALYLCASSLARVTGELFFGEGSRLTVL.

The chain links TRBV6-5 to TRBJ2-7, with 10 bases identical to TRBD1. The CDR3 extends over 13 amino acids. V lost 5 bases to trimming and J lost 7 bases; unmatched junction nucleotides: 5. In germline, CDR1 is MNHEY, CDR2 SVGAGI. CDR3 sequence: CASSRQGAEEQYF. CDR3 nucleotides: TGTGCCAGCAGTCGACAGGGGGCGGAAGAGCAGTACTTC.

CDR3 sequence: CTGTGSEKLFF. In DNA form, the CDR3 reads TGCACTGGGACAGGGAGTGAAAAACTGTTTTTT. The chain combines TRBV29-1 with TRBJ1-4; the match to TRBD1 covers 9 bases. Germline values: CDR1 SQVTM, CDR2 ANQGSEA. This CDR3 is built from 11 residues.

This chain connects TRBV9 to TRBJ2-1; 13 nucleotides match TRBD2. Trimming cost V 3 bases and J 0 bases; bases outside gene matches: 3. The CDR3 is 17 amino acids. CDR1 is SGDLS and CDR2 is YYNGEE in the germline V gene. The CDR3 reads CASSERTSGSSYNEQFF. In DNA form, the CDR3 reads TGTGCCAGCAGCGAGAGGACTAGCGGGAGCTCCTACAATGAGCAGTTCTTC.

This clone was seen a handful of times. V is TRBV4-1 and J is TRBJ1-1; D is unclear. This CDR3 comprises 14 residues. Germline CDR1 reads MGHRA; CDR2 reads YSYEKL. The V and J ends lost 1 base and 1 base respectively, with 7 bases between them. The CDR3: CASSQVPQNTEAFF. CDR3 nucleotides: TGCGCCAGCAGCCAAGTTCCACAGAACACTGAAGCTTTCTTT.

The chain employs TRBV18 and TRBJ1-2; D gene unclear. V gave up 2 bases and J gave up 2 bases, with 6 bases separating them. The germline gives CDR1 KGHSH, CDR2 LQKENI. CDR3 size: 13 residues. Here the CDR3 reads CASSPAQNYGYTF. In DNA form, the CDR3 reads TGTGCCAGCTCACCAGCCCAGAACTATGGCTACACCTTC.

The chain is built from TRBV4-3 and TRBJ1-1; D is uncertain. Trimming cost V 4 bases and J 1 base, with 16 bases left between them. In germline, CDR1 is LGHNA, CDR2 YSLEER. This CDR3 is 16 amino acids long. CDR3 DNA: TGCGCCAGCAGCCCGTCGCTGGCAACGCCGAACACTGAAGCTTTCTTT. It yields the protein CASSPSLATPNTEAFF.

This clone has a handful of counts. The chain combines TRBV2 with TRBJ2-7; TRBD2 agrees at 10 bases. The CDR3 has 15 residues. With 3 bases clipped from V and 5 bases from J, the junction kept 7 bases outside the gene matches. Per germline, CDR1 SNHLY and CDR2 FYNNEI. CDR3 nucleotides: TGTGCCAGCAGTGACCCAGCGGGAGGGCCTCACGAGCAGTACTTC. This codes for CASSDPAGGPHEQYF.

This chain uses TRBV6-5 with TRBJ2-7; TRBD1 matches 7 bases. Germline CDR1 is MNHEY and CDR2 is SVGAGI. The CDR3 sequence is 15 residues long. V shed 4 bases and J 3 bases; nucleotides not matched to a gene: 9. In DNA, the CDR3 is TGTGCCAGCAGTTCGCCGGGACAGCCGAGCTACGAGCAGTACTTC. The encoded protein is CASSSPGQPSYEQYF.

This chain uses TRBV27 with TRBJ2-3, with TRBD2 as a possible D gene (6 bases). This CDR3 region has 14 residues. Germline lookup yields CDR1 MNHEY and CDR2 SMNVEV (reference sequence). V gave up 6 bases and J gave up 0 bases, with 10 bases separating them. CDR3 nucleotide sequence: TGTGCCAGCAGCGGGAGTTGGAGCACAGATACGCAGTATTTT. It yields the protein CASSGSWSTDTQYF.

This chain connects TRBV5-1 to TRBJ1-6; D gene ambiguous. Per germline, CDR1 SGHRS and CDR2 YFSETQ. The CDR3 spans 14 residues. V was clipped by 0 bases and J by 4 bases, with 5 bases between them. In DNA form, the CDR3 reads TGCGCCAGCAGCTTGGGAGGTTATAATTCACCCCTCCACTTT. Encoded protein: CASSLGGYNSPLHF.

V and J are TRBV2 and TRBJ1-1; TRBD1 is a possible D gene (5 bases). CDR3 length equals 14 residues. Germline V lookup: CDR1 SNHLY, CDR2 FYNNEI. The V and J ends lost 2 bases and 4 bases respectively, with 11 bases between them. In nucleotides, the CDR3 is TGTGCCAGCAGTGAAACGGGGGATGGCACTGAAGCTTTCTTT. Protein sequence: CASSETGDGTEAFF.

The chain employs TRBV11-3 and TRBJ2-1; D might be TRBD1 (5 bases). This CDR3 has 16 amino acids. V lost 0 bases and J lost 3, with 12 bases in between. Germline CDR1 reads SGHNT; CDR2 reads YENEEA. The CDR3 DNA reads TGTGCCAGCAGCTTAGAAGGGCAGGGTGGCTACAATGAGCAGTTCTTC. Its protein is CASSLEGQGGYNEQFF.

The rearrangement joins TRBV7-2 to TRBJ2-7, with 7 bases identical to TRBD2. J gave up 3 bases and V 4 bases, and 9 bases lay outside the gene matches. The CDR3 runs 15 residues. Per the germline V gene, CDR1 is SGHTA and CDR2 is FQGNSA. CDR3 sequence: CASSSHSSGVYEQYF. The CDR3 DNA sequence: TGTGCCAGCAGCTCTCACTCTAGCGGAGTCTACGAGCAGTACTTC.

The rearrangement links TRBV3-1 (or the pseudogene TRBV3-2) to TRBJ1-6; D is ambiguous. The germline V gene encodes CDR1 LGHDT and CDR2 YNNKEL (reference sequence). The CDR3 is made up of 14 amino acids. V lost 4 bases and J 0 bases, leaving 4 bases between the germline ends. The CDR3, as DNA: TGTGCCAGCAGCCCCAGCTCCTATAATTCACCCCTCCACTTT. It yields the protein CASSPSSYNSPLHF.

The chain uses TRBV28 and TRBJ2-1, with 9 nucleotides matching TRBD2. Per the germline V gene, CDR1 is MDHEN and CDR2 is SYDVKM. The CDR3 loop spans 16 amino acids. Trimming at V came to 8 bases and at J to 6 bases, leaving 14 bases not matched to a gene. CDR3 amino acids: CASGSNSGRPLNEQFF. The CDR3 region has the DNA TGTGCCAGCGGCTCAAATAGCGGGAGACCCCTCAATGAGCAGTTCTTC.

The genes are TRBV12-3 or TRBV12-4 and TRBJ1-3; D remains ambiguous. This CDR3 contains 13 residues. The V gene lost 9 bases and the J gene lost 4 bases, with 13 bases spanning the gap. The CDR3, as DNA: TGTGCCAGTGTCGCAGTTCGCGGAAACACCATATATTTT. This codes for CASVAVRGNTIYF.

The V gene is TRBV5-1, the J gene TRBJ2-7; tentatively, D is TRBD2 (5 bases). Germline V gene data show CDR1 as SGHRS and CDR2 as YFSETQ. This CDR3 spans 14 amino acids. The V end was cut by 2 bases, the J end by 0 bases, with 9 bases between. The CDR3 spells CASSFLGSSYEQYF. In nucleotides, the CDR3 is TGCGCCAGCAGCTTTTTGGGGAGCTCCTACGAGCAGTACTTC.

The V gene is TRBV2, the J gene TRBJ2-1; 8 nucleotides agree with TRBD1. This CDR3 contains 14 residues. Germline V CDR1 and CDR2: SNHLY, FYNNEI. After removal of 7 bases from V and 6 bases from J, the junction contained 8 bases not matched to a gene. In DNA, the CDR3 is TGTGCCAGCAAAGGACCTCAGGGGGCCAATGAGCAGTTCTTC. Protein sequence: CASKGPQGANEQFF.

The genes are TRBV5-4 and TRBJ2-5; no firm D call. The V and J ends lost 1 base and 5 bases respectively, with 9 bases between them. CDR3 length: 13 residues. Germline V lookup: CDR1 SGHNT, CDR2 YYREEE (reference sequence). CDR3 nucleotide sequence: TGTGCCAGCAGCTTGACTTACGGGGAGACCCAGTACTTC. The encoded protein is CASSLTYGETQYF.

V gene TRBV4-2 combines with J gene TRBJ1-3, with 7 bases identical to TRBD1. Losses at the gene ends were 2 bases for V and 0 bases for J; bases not matched to a gene: 4. Germline V gives CDR1 LGHNA, CDR2 YNFKEQ. The CDR3 has 16 amino acids. Here the CDR3 DNA reads TGTGCCAGCAGCCAACGACAGGGCTTCTCTGGAAACACCATATATTTT. As protein: CASSQRQGFSGNTIYF.

V gene TRBV20-1 combines with J gene TRBJ2-3; 10 bases fit TRBD2. Germline V gene lookup returns CDR1 DFQATT and CDR2 SNEGSKA (reference sequence). The CDR3 is 17 residues long. Trimming took 3 bases from V and 5 from J; bases not matched to a gene: 14. The CDR3 DNA reads as TGCAGTGCTAGTTATGGTATTCTAGCGGGAGCAGGAGATACGCAGTATTTT. Encoded protein: CSASYGILAGAGDTQYF.

The chain joins TRBV18 to TRBJ1-3; TRBD1 agrees at 9 bases. J lost 0 bases, V lost 6 bases, and 6 bases had no gene match. Germline V gives CDR1 KGHSH, CDR2 LQKENI. The CDR3 has 16 residues. The CDR3 protein is CASSPGQGYSGNTIYF. The CDR3 DNA is TGTGCCAGCTCGCCGGGACAGGGCTACTCTGGAAACACCATATATTTT.

This chain uses TRBV10-3 with TRBJ2-2; 7 nucleotides match TRBD1. CDR1 ENHRY and CDR2 SYGVKD come from the germline V gene. V lost 3 bases and J lost 0; bases outside the gene matches: 7. The CDR3 has 17 amino acids. The CDR3 is CAISDAGQVTNTGELFF. CDR3 coding DNA: TGTGCCATCAGTGATGCCGGACAGGTCACGAACACCGGGGAGCTGTTTTTT.